This TCR beta chain was sequenced during a study of identical twins. The sample holds many counts of this clonotype. Through template switching, a universal primer site was introduced, and the cDNA contained unique molecular identifiers. MiXCR, applied by TCRdb to the 5' RACE reads, yields one record per CDR3 protein. The sample includes hundreds of thousands of distinct CDR3 sequences, about 8.9% of them seen just once. From germline, CDR1 is SGHRS and CDR2 YFSETQ. J lost 7 bases, V lost 4 bases, and 6 bases had no gene match. This CDR3 has 15 residues. In addition, the sample was reused for a study of yellow fever vaccine responses in identical twins.

This clonotype was sampled from a woman in her late teens or twenties in good health. Material for sequencing was memory (CD45RO+) T cells sorted from blood. This chain uses TRBV5-1 with TRBJ1-5, with 12 bases aligning to TRBD1. CDR3 residues: CASSEGQGAEQPQHF. CDR3 DNA: TGCGCCAGCAGCGAGGGACAGGGGGCAGAGCAGCCCCAGCATTTT.